Included here is one T cell receptor (beta chain) sequence, with context. Its antigen remains unknown. These data are taken from a study of shared clonotypes between healthy human individuals. About the study: Two women and a few men aged 18 to 49 served as donors.

General study points: Estimated richness was generally greater in naive than memory subsets. Although depth was large, rarefaction showed that sequencing of the sorted subsets was incomplete.

Naive CD45RA+ and memory CD45RA-negative subsets were split from CD4+ cells. Sequencing used immunoSEQ multiplex PCR; TCRdb keeps in-frame clones, though not all of them. The data contain about 1.1 million clones, approximately 77% of them singletons. The TCR comes from a man aged 18 to 35 in good health. Some clones in this sample may be carry-over from other donors' samples. What was sequenced was memory CD4+ T cells from PBMCs. Subset meaning: CD45RA-negative fraction.

CDR3 sequence: CASSFYPQGTGTQYF. DNA of the CDR3: TGCGCCAGCAGCTTCTACCCACAAGGAACCGGGACCCAGTACTTC. The gene calls are TRBV5-1 and TRBJ2-5, with D unresolved. Germline lookup yields CDR1 SGHRS and CDR2 YFSETQ. There are 15 residues in the CDR3. V was clipped by 2 bases and J by 7 bases, with 18 bases between them.